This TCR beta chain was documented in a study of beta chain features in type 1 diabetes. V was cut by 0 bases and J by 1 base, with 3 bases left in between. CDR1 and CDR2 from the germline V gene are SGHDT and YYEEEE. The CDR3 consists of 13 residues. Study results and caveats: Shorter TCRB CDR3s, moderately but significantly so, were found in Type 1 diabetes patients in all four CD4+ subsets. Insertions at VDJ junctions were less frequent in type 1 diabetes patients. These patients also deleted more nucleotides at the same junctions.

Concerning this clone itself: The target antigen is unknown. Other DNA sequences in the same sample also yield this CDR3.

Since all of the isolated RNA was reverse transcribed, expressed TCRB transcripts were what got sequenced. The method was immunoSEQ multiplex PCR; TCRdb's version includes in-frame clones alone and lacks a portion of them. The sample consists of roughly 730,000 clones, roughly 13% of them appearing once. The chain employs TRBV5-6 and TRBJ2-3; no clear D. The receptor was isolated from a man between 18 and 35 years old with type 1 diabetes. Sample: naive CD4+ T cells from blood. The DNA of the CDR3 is TGTGCCAGCAGCTTGGCTGGCACAGATACGCAGTATTTT. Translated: CASSLAGTDTQYF.